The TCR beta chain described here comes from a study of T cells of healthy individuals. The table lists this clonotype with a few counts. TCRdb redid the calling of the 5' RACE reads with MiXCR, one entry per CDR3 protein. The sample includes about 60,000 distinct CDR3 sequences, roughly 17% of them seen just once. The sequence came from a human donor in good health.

CDR3 loop: CATRGPRNTEAFF. The CDR3 coding sequence is TGTGCCACCAGGGGGCCTAGGAACACTGAAGCTTTCTTT. The chain joins TRBV7-9 to TRBJ1-1; 8 bases match TRBD1. The germline CDR1 and CDR2 sequences are SEHNR and FQNEAQ (reference sequence). J lost 1 base, V lost 10 bases, and 5 bases had no gene match. CDR3 length: 13 residues.